The 14 T cell receptor beta chains in this list originate from one sample, sequenced in a study of blood T cell repertoires in COVID-19. The protocol was immunoSEQ multiplex PCR, while the TCRdb copy is restricted to in-frame clones and leaves out a portion. This table holds over 200,000 clones, roughly 88% found once. Input material: PBMCs or T cells enriched from blood (not recorded which). The receptors were gathered from a woman in her twenties or thirties who had been exposed to COVID-19.

The chain couples TRBV5-1 to TRBJ2-3, with D possibly matching TRBD2 (7 bases). This CDR3 contains 16 residues. Looked up from germline, CDR1 is SGHRS and CDR2 is YFSETQ. V lost 4 bases, J lost 4 bases, and 19 bases lay in between. CDR3 DNA: TGCGCCAGCAGCACCGGTGGGGGGGGCGCCCCAGATACGCAGTATTTT. Translated, it gives CASSTGGGGAPDTQYF.

The V and J genes are TRBV12-5 and TRBJ2-1; 8 positions agree with TRBD1. The CDR3 spans 15 residues. The J segment lost 8 bases and the V segment lost 2 bases, leaving 8 bases of the junction unmatched. The germline V gene has CDR1 LGHNT and CDR2 FRNRAP. This CDR3 is CASGLSRGLSDEQFF. CDR3 DNA sequence: TGTGCTAGTGGTTTGTCCAGGGGGCTAAGCGATGAGCAGTTCTTC.

This chain connects TRBV9 to TRBJ1-1, with D perhaps TRBD1 (6 bases). This CDR3 has 14 amino acids. Trimming cost V 4 bases and J 6 bases, with 16 bases left between them. Per germline, CDR1 SGDLS and CDR2 YYNGEE. For the CDR3, the DNA is TGTGCCAGCAGCCCCGGGACAAGACGCGCTGAAGCTTTCTTT. Its protein product is CASSPGTRRAEAFF.

The CDR3 coding sequence is TGTGCCTGGAGTCTAACTATCTTTAACACTGAAGCTTTCTTT. Translated, it gives CAWSLTIFNTEAFF. This rearrangement joins TRBV30 to TRBJ1-1; unclear D gene. The CDR3 contains 14 residues. Trimming shortened V by 2 bases and J by 2 bases, and 12 bases separated the two germline ends. CDR1 and CDR2 (germline): GTSNPN, SVGIG (reference sequence).

This clone has a handful of counts. The chain uses TRBV9 and TRBJ1-1, with 11 positions matching TRBD1. Germline CDR1 SGDLS, CDR2 YYNGEE. Unmatched junction bases numbered 9, after V lost 4 bases and J lost 4 bases. The CDR3 is made up of 16 amino acids. CDR3 coding DNA: TGTGCCAGCAGCCCTCAGCCGGGGACAGGGGGCACTGAAGCTTTCTTT. Protein: CASSPQPGTGGTEAFF.

This clone was seen only once. The J gene is TRBJ2-7, the V gene TRBV6-5; 7 bases are shared with TRBD2. Germline CDR1 MNHEY, CDR2 SVGAGI. Germline trimming cut 2 bases from V and 5 bases from J; bases unmatched to any gene: 3. The CDR3 runs to 13 residues. CDR3 bases: TGTGCCAGCAGTTACGGTGCGGGAGACGAGCAGTACTTC. It translates to CASSYGAGDEQYF.

V is TRBV10-1 and J is TRBJ1-1, with D maybe TRBD1 (5 bases). The germline CDR1 and CDR2 sequences are WNHNN and SYGVQD (reference sequence). Trimming stripped 3 bases from V and 6 bases from J, with 14 bases between. The CDR3 is made up of 14 amino acids. The CDR3, as DNA: TGCGCCAGCAGTGATGGATCGGGGGACCCTGAAGCTTTCTTT. Amino acids: CASSDGSGDPEAFF.

CDR3 sequence (DNA): TGTGCCAGCAGCTTAGTGGGGGGGAATGAGCAGTTCTTC. Protein product: CASSLVGGNEQFF. This chain uses TRBV11-1 with TRBJ2-1, with TRBD2 matching over 7 bases. The CDR3 runs 13 residues. Trimming cost V 1 base and J 7 bases; bases outside gene matches: 1. The germline gives CDR1 SGHAT, CDR2 FQDESV (reference sequence).

The chain joins TRBV5-1 to TRBJ2-1; 11 bases map to TRBD2. CDR3 length: 17 residues. Germline assignment: CDR1 SGHRS and CDR2 YFSETQ. With V trimmed by 2 bases and J by 5 bases, 9 bases remained unmatched. Written as DNA, the CDR3 is TGCGCCAGCAGCTTCAACTTACTAGCGGGAGCCAACAATGAGCAGTTCTTC. Its protein is CASSFNLLAGANNEQFF.

The gene calls are TRBV2 and TRBJ2-7; 7 positions agree with TRBD2. From germline, CDR1 is SNHLY and CDR2 FYNNEI. CDR3 size: 16 residues. The trim removed 7 bases at V and 3 bases at J, leaving 15 bases unmatched. The CDR3 region has the DNA TGTGCCAGCACCGGTAATACGGCGGGAGTCAGCTACGAGCAGTACTTC. Encoded protein: CASTGNTAGVSYEQYF.

The V and J genes are TRBV5-1 and TRBJ1-2; 7 bases map to TRBD1. V trimming: 4 bases; J trimming: 10 bases; junction bases outside the gene matches: 16. Germline lookup yields CDR1 SGHRS and CDR2 YFSETQ. This CDR3 region has 15 residues. As DNA, the CDR3 is TGCGCCAGCAGCGAAGGGCCGGGACAGCAATCGATCTACACCTTC. Its protein product is CASSEGPGQQSIYTF. Together with reference TRBV5-1 and TRBJ1-2, the CDR3 gives the full variable domain: KAGVTQTPRYLIKTRGQQVTLSCSPISGHRSVSWYQQTPGQGLQFLFEYFSETQRNKGNFPGRFSGRQFSNSRSEMNVSTLELGDSALYLCASSEGPGQQSIYTFGSGTRLTVV.

The chain uses TRBV27 and TRBJ1-1; possibly TRBD1 for D (6 bases). The germline CDR1 and CDR2 sequences are MNHEY and SMNVEV (reference sequence). This CDR3 comprises 14 residues. V was clipped by 6 bases and J by 8 bases, with 19 bases between them. CDR3 nucleotides: TGTGCCAGCAGACCTACCGGGACACTATTGGAAGCTTTCTTT. It yields the protein CASRPTGTLLEAFF.

V gene TRBV29-1 combines with J gene TRBJ1-2; a possible D gene is TRBD1 (6 bases). There are 12 residues in the CDR3. With 8 bases removed from V and 12 bases from J, the gap between germline ends came to 22 bases. CDR1 is SQVTM, CDR2 ANQGSEA, per germline. This CDR3 is CSTSHTGHLNTF. Written as DNA, the CDR3 is TGCAGCACGTCCCACACGGGACACCTCAACACCTTC.

This clone appeared many times. V and J are TRBV6-4 and TRBJ2-1; 7 positions agree with TRBD2. Per the germline V gene, CDR1 is MRHNA and CDR2 is SNTAGT. The V and J ends lost 3 bases and 4 bases, in that order; junction bases with no gene match: 0. The CDR3 is 13 residues long. The CDR3 sequence is CASSEREYNEQFF. DNA for the CDR3: TGTGCCAGCAGTGAGCGGGAGTACAATGAGCAGTTCTTC.